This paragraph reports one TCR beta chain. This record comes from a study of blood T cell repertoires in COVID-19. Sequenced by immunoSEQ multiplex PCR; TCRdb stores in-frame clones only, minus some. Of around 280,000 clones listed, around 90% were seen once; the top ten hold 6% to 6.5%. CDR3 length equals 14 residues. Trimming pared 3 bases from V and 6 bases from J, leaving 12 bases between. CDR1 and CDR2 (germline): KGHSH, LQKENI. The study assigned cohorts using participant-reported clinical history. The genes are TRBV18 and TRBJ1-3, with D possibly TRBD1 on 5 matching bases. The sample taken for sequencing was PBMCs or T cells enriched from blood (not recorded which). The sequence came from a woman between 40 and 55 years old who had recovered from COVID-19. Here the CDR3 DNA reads TGTGCCAGCTCACCTAGCAGGGCGGCAAACACCATATATTTT. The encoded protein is CASSPSRAANTIYF. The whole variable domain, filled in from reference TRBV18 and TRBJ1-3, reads NAGVMQNPRHLVRRRGQEARLRCSPMKGHSHVYWYRQLPEEGLKFMVYLQKENIIDESGMPKERFSAEFPKEGPSILRIQQVVRGDSAAYFCASSPSRAANTIYFGEGSWLTVV.